This T cell receptor beta chain was sequenced in a study of blood T cell repertoires in COVID-19. For the study at large: There were acute and convalescent COVID-19 samples, and they came from the United States, Italy and Spain. PBMCs, B-cell-depleted T cells, or T cells provided the cDNA or gDNA that made up the material.

As processed by the authors: Quantification of nucleated cells was approximated via reference gene primer amplification. Sequenced by immunoSEQ multiplex PCR; TCRdb stores in-frame clones only, minus some. The DNA was the basis for D and trimming; V, J and clone size are from that table. Of under 35,000 clones listed, around 87% were seen once; the top ten hold 40% to 45%. The CDR3 extends over 17 amino acids. Germline values: CDR1 SGDLS, CDR2 YYNGEE. Trimming left V 0 bases short and J 4 bases short, with 19 bases between. Material: peripheral blood. This sequence joins TRBV9 and TRBJ1-2, with unresolved D. The source of this sequence is a human donor in a cohort sampled during active COVID-19. The CDR3 region has the DNA TGTGCCAGCAGCGTAGGAGATTTCCTAGGTCGGTTCTATGGCTACACCTTC. This translates into CASSVGDFLGRFYGYTF.